The 30 T cell receptor beta chains given below trace back to one sample, sequenced in a study of blood T cell repertoires in COVID-19. Here immunoSEQ multiplex PCR was the method, and the copy in TCRdb shows in-frame clones only, minus some. The profile covers some 90,000 clones, with around 82% appearing a single time and approximately 11% taken by the ten largest. Sequencing was carried out using peripheral blood. All receptors derive from a man aged 70-80 years with active or convalescent COVID-19.

This chain connects TRBV2 to TRBJ2-5, with 7 bases matching TRBD2. CDR3 size: 13 residues. CDR1 is SNHLY and CDR2 is FYNNEI in the germline V gene. V trimming: 7 bases; J trimming: 1 base; junction bases outside the gene matches: 3. In nucleotides, the CDR3 is TGTGCCAGCACCCGGACTAGCCAAGAGACCCAGTACTTC. The encoded protein is CASTRTSQETQYF.

The chain recombines TRBV18 with TRBJ2-1; 8 bases agree with TRBD2. The CDR3 is 13 amino acids. J lost 9 bases, V lost 4 bases, and 5 bases had no gene match. Germline assignment: CDR1 KGHSH and CDR2 LQKENI. CDR3 residues: CASSLRRGGEQFF. The DNA for the CDR3 is TGTGCCAGCTCACTACGCCGGGGGGGTGAGCAGTTCTTC.

The chain joins TRBV4-3 to TRBJ2-3; 7 bases fit TRBD2. The CDR3 totals 15 residues. Germline V gene data show CDR1 as LGHNA and CDR2 as YSLEER. V lost 0 bases, J lost 3 bases, and 3 bases stayed unmatched. This CDR3 reads CASSQEWGGTDTQYF. The CDR3 nucleotides read TGCGCCAGCAGCCAAGAGTGGGGGGGGACAGATACGCAGTATTTT.

V usage is TRBV10-1 and J usage is TRBJ2-7; D gene uncertain. Germline V gene lookup returns CDR1 WNHNN and CDR2 SYGVQD (reference sequence). CDR3 length: 18 amino acids. Trimming took 8 bases from V and 2 from J, leaving 28 bases between them. The CDR3 DNA follows: TGCGCCAGCTCCTCCTTAAAGTTAGAATTTCATTTGCCCTACGAGCAGTACTTC. Its translation is CASSSLKLEFHLPYEQYF.

The V call is TRBV12-5, the J call TRBJ2-6, with D possibly TRBD2 on 5 matching bases. The germline CDR1 and CDR2 sequences are LGHNT and FRNRAP. The CDR3 length is 17 residues. Trimming removed 3 bases at V and 0 bases at J, with 12 bases between. DNA of the CDR3: TGTGCTAGTGGTTTCTCACCTACTAGCTCTGGGGCCAACGTCCTGACTTTC. Translating it yields CASGFSPTSSGANVLTF.

V and J are TRBV19 and TRBJ1-5; 7 bases line up with TRBD1. Germline trimming cut 6 bases from V and 3 bases from J; bases unmatched to any gene: 8. Looked up from germline, CDR1 is LNHDA and CDR2 is SQIVND (reference sequence). CDR3 length: 15 residues. DNA for the CDR3: TGTGCCAGTAGACCCACAGGGGCCCACAATCAGCCCCAGCATTTT. This gives the protein CASRPTGAHNQPQHF. Variable domain in full (rest from reference TRBV19 and TRBJ1-5): DGGITQSPKYLFRKEGQNVTLSCEQNLNHDAMYWYRQDPGQGLRLIYYSQIVNDFQKGDIAEGYSVSREKKESFPLTVTSAQKNPTAFYLCASRPTGAHNQPQHFGDGTRLSIL.

The J gene is TRBJ2-7, the V gene TRBV5-1, with D possibly matching TRBD1 (5 bases). This CDR3 has 13 residues. From germline, CDR1 is SGHRS and CDR2 YFSETQ. Trimming left V 0 bases short and J 1 base short, with 5 bases between. CDR3 loop: CASSLAGSYEQYF. The CDR3, as DNA: TGCGCCAGCAGCTTGGCAGGGTCCTACGAGCAGTACTTC.

This CDR3 is CASSMNRDDSRYGYTF. In nucleotides, the CDR3 is TGTGCCAGTAGTATGAACAGGGATGATTCAAGATATGGCTACACCTTC. The chain is built from TRBV19 and TRBJ1-2; D may be TRBD1 (6 bases). CDR1 is LNHDA, CDR2 SQIVND, per germline (reference sequence). This CDR3 has 16 residues. Trimming took off 3 bases at V and 5 bases at J, with 19 bases between the two ends.

This clone appeared a few times. This chain joins TRBV7-9 and TRBJ2-7; D is undetermined. The germline V and J ends were trimmed by 5 bases and 5 bases, with 10 bases remaining between them. The length of the CDR3 is 12 residues. Germline CDR1 reads SEHNR; CDR2 reads FQNEAQ (reference sequence). The CDR3 protein is CASSNSQNEQYF. In DNA, the CDR3 is TGTGCCAGCAGCAATTCCCAAAACGAGCAGTACTTC.

This clone has a handful of counts. This same CDR3 is encoded by further DNA sequences in the sample. The rearrangement joins TRBV2 to TRBJ1-1, with 7 nucleotides matching TRBD1. With V trimmed by 5 bases and J by 5 bases, 8 bases remained unmatched. CDR1 is SNHLY, CDR2 FYNNEI, per germline. The CDR3 runs to 14 residues. The CDR3 is CASSSTGDRTEAFF. The CDR3 DNA is TGTGCCAGCAGTTCCACAGGGGATAGGACTGAAGCTTTCTTT.

This clone is labeled medium-sized. The chain links TRBV10-2 to TRBJ1-2, with D uncertain. V lost 4 bases and J lost 7, with 19 bases in between. The CDR3 is 15 residues long. Germline CDR1 reads WSHSY; CDR2 reads SAAADI. CDR3 nucleotides: TGCGCCAGCAGTGTTGGTCAAGGTACGCGCGGTGGCTACACCTTC. Amino acids: CASSVGQGTRGGYTF.

This clone was picked up one time. The rearrangement links TRBV9 to TRBJ1-4; D gene uncertain. The ends were cut back, 0 bases at V and 5 bases at J, with 8 bases in the middle. In germline, CDR1 is SGDLS, CDR2 YYNGEE. CDR3 length equals 14 residues. This CDR3 is CASSVAGGNEKLFF. The CDR3 nucleotides read TGTGCCAGCAGCGTAGCAGGAGGAAATGAAAAACTGTTTTTT.

A single count supports this clone. The chain links TRBV15 to TRBJ1-5, with D possibly matching TRBD1 (5 bases). Germline assignment: CDR1 LNHNV and CDR2 YYDKDF (reference sequence). The CDR3 is 13 residues long. The V end lost 4 bases, the J end lost 5 bases, and 9 bases lay between the germline ends. Written as DNA, the CDR3 is TGTGCCACCAGCACCGACAGCTATCAGCCCCAGCATTTT. It encodes CATSTDSYQPQHF.

The chain uses TRBV10-1 and TRBJ2-7; 10 nucleotides line up with TRBD1. Germline trimming cut 3 bases from V and 5 bases from J; bases unmatched to any gene: 7. The germline V gene encodes CDR1 WNHNN and CDR2 SYGVQD (reference sequence). This CDR3 comprises 15 residues. The DNA for the CDR3 is TGCGCCAGCAGTGATGCCGGGACAGGGGAAGACGAGCAGTACTTC. Encoded protein: CASSDAGTGEDEQYF.

The chain recombines TRBV25-1 with TRBJ2-5; 10 nucleotides align to TRBD2. The CDR3 has 16 residues. V trimming: 3 bases; J trimming: 7 bases; junction bases outside the gene matches: 11. Germline CDR1 and CDR2: MGHDK and SYGVNS. The CDR3 sequence is CASSELAGASGGTQYF. The CDR3 DNA reads TGTGCCAGCAGTGAGCTAGCGGGGGCCTCGGGGGGGACCCAGTACTTC. Full variable domain (remainder filled in from reference TRBV25-1 and TRBJ2-5): EADIYQTPRYLVIGTGKKITLECSQTMGHDKMYWYQQDPGMELHLIHYSYGVNSTEKGDLSSESTVSRIRTEHFPLTLESARPSHTSQYLCASSELAGASGGTQYFGPGTRLLVL.

The rearrangement links TRBV15 to TRBJ1-2; no definite D call. Trimming pared 0 bases from V and 7 bases from J, leaving 9 bases between. The CDR3 is 13 residues long. Germline loops: CDR1 LNHNV, CDR2 YYDKDF (reference sequence). The CDR3 DNA reads TGTGCCACCAGCAGAGATCGGCAGGTTGGCTACACCTTC. Translating it yields CATSRDRQVGYTF.

The genes are TRBV6-1 and TRBJ2-1, with D possibly matching TRBD1 (5 bases). Germline V gene lookup returns CDR1 MNHNS and CDR2 SASEGT. The CDR3 consists of 16 residues. The V and J ends lost 2 bases and 0 bases respectively, with 11 bases between them. CDR3 sequence reads: CASSERGRGSYNEQFF. DNA of the CDR3: TGTGCCAGCAGTGAAAGGGGCAGAGGCTCCTACAATGAGCAGTTCTTC.

This clone is a singleton in its sample. The chain is built from TRBV5-1 and TRBJ2-3, with 10 bases aligning to TRBD2. There are 16 residues in the CDR3. Germline V CDR1 and CDR2: SGHRS, YFSETQ. V dropped 0 bases and J dropped 1; count of bases not matched to a gene: 2. CDR3 in DNA: TGCGCCAGCAGCTTGGACAGCGGGGGGGGCACAGATACGCAGTATTTT. This codes for CASSLDSGGGTDTQYF.

The chain is built from TRBV4-3 and TRBJ1-3, with D possibly TRBD1 on 6 matching bases. Germline loops: CDR1 LGHNA, CDR2 YSLEER. V lost 0 bases to trimming and J lost 4 bases, with 10 bases between them. The length of the CDR3 is 15 residues. CDR3 sequence reads: CASSQDSGVGNTIYF. In DNA, the CDR3 is TGCGCCAGCAGCCAAGATTCAGGGGTAGGAAACACCATATATTTT.

J is TRBJ2-3 and V is TRBV10-1; 10 nucleotides match TRBD1. The CDR3 covers 18 residues. The germline V gene has CDR1 WNHNN and CDR2 SYGVQD (reference sequence). V trimming: 1 base; J trimming: 1 base; junction bases outside the gene matches: 8. CDR3 sequence reads: CASSEFWDRGLGTDTQYF. The CDR3 bases are TGCGCCAGCAGTGAGTTTTGGGACAGGGGTTTGGGCACAGATACGCAGTATTTT.

This sequence joins TRBV30 and TRBJ1-4; 9 nucleotides align to TRBD1. The CDR3 length is 15 residues. Germline CDR1 reads GTSNPN; CDR2 reads SVGIG (reference sequence). With V trimmed by 0 bases and J by 8 bases, 7 bases remained unmatched. This CDR3 reads CAWSVDRGIGEKLFF. The CDR3 region has the DNA TGTGCCTGGAGTGTAGACAGGGGGATTGGGGAAAAACTGTTTTTT.

The chain has TRBV10-1 and TRBJ2-6; D is unclear. Between the trimmed V and J ends, which lost 2 bases and 2 bases, there was a span of 13 bases. CDR3 length: 17 residues. Germline CDR1 WNHNN, CDR2 SYGVQD (reference sequence). As DNA, the CDR3 is TGCGCCAGCAGTGAGCCACAGTACATTACTGGGGCCAACGTCCTGACTTTC. Translating gives CASSEPQYITGANVLTF.

The chain carries TRBV6-5 and TRBJ1-5; 11 nucleotides line up with TRBD1. Looked up from germline, CDR1 is MNHEY and CDR2 is SVGAGI. The J segment lost 7 bases and the V segment lost 6 bases, leaving 5 bases of the junction unmatched. There are 14 residues in the CDR3. CDR3 in amino acids: CASSRTGGSQPQHF. CDR3 sequence (DNA): TGTGCCAGCAGCCGGACAGGGGGCAGCCAGCCCCAGCATTTT.

This clone was detected once. The rearrangement links TRBV28 to TRBJ2-1, with 9 nucleotides matching TRBD2. This CDR3 is built from 15 residues. Germline trimming cut 6 bases from V and 6 bases from J; bases unmatched to any gene: 9. Germline CDR1 reads MDHEN; CDR2 reads SYDVKM. CDR3 sequence (DNA): TGTGCCAGCAGCCTTAGCGGGGGCGGTTCCAATGAGCAGTTCTTC. Protein sequence: CASSLSGGGSNEQFF.

This chain connects TRBV7-9 to TRBJ1-2; D is undetermined. V shed 7 bases and J shed 8 bases, with 14 bases lying between them. Germline values: CDR1 SEHNR, CDR2 FQNEAQ (reference sequence). The CDR3 is made up of 12 amino acids. CDR3 amino acids: CASNRQLLGYTF. The CDR3 DNA follows: TGTGCCAGCAACCGACAACTCTTAGGCTACACCTTC.

This clone showed up just once. The chain couples TRBV15 to TRBJ2-6; TRBD1 agrees at 7 bases. CDR1 is LNHNV and CDR2 is YYDKDF in the germline V gene (reference sequence). CDR3 length: 14 residues. V gave up 9 bases and J gave up 2 bases; unmatched junction bases: 4. The CDR3 sequence is CATQDRTGANVLTF. CDR3 in DNA: TGTGCCACACAGGACAGGACTGGGGCCAACGTCCTGACTTTC.

V is TRBV7-8 and J is TRBJ1-5; no firm D call. In germline, CDR1 is SGHVS, CDR2 FQNEAQ. The CDR3 totals 14 residues. Trimming cost V 3 bases and J 2 bases, with 8 bases left between them. The CDR3 loop is CASSLALGNQPQHF. CDR3 coding DNA: TGTGCCAGCAGCTTGGCTCTGGGCAATCAGCCCCAGCATTTT. Based on the CDR3 plus reference TRBV7-8 and TRBJ1-5, the full variable domain is GAGVSQSPRYKVAKRGQDVALRCDPISGHVSLFWYQQALGQGPEFLTYFQNEAQLDKSGLPSDRFFAERPEGSVSTLKIQRTQQEDSAVYLCASSLALGNQPQHFGDGTRLSIL.

This clone occurred a few times. CDR3 protein: CASSYGRGNQPQHF. DNA of the CDR3: TGTGCCAGCAGCTATGGGAGGGGGAATCAGCCCCAGCATTTT. This chain links TRBV2 with TRBJ1-5, with D perhaps matching TRBD1 (6 bases). V lost 6 bases to trimming and J lost 4 bases, with 13 bases between them. The germline gives CDR1 SNHLY, CDR2 FYNNEI. The CDR3 consists of 14 residues. The full variable domain, rest sourced from reference TRBV2 and TRBJ1-5, is EPEVTQTPSHQVTQMGQEVILRCVPISNHLYFYWYRQILGQKVEFLVSFYNNEISEKSEIFDDQFSVERPDGSNFTLKIRSTKLEDSAMYFCASSYGRGNQPQHFGDGTRLSIL.

The genes are TRBV5-1 and TRBJ1-2; TRBD1 matches 9 bases. Germline CDR1 reads SGHRS; CDR2 reads YFSETQ. V was clipped by 3 bases and J by 4 bases; unmatched bases: 7. There are 15 residues in the CDR3. The CDR3 region has the DNA TGCGCCAGCAGCTACGGGACAGGGAGCCTCTATGGCTACACCTTC. Translation: CASSYGTGSLYGYTF.

The rearrangement joins TRBV18 to TRBJ1-1, with TRBD1 matching over 9 bases. The CDR3 has 15 residues. V trimming: 3 bases; J trimming: 1 base; junction bases outside the gene matches: 3. Germline lookup yields CDR1 KGHSH and CDR2 LQKENI. The DNA for the CDR3 is TGTGCCAGCTCACCTACGGGACAGGGGAACACTGAAGCTTTCTTT. It is translated as CASSPTGQGNTEAFF.